Following are 14 T cell receptor beta chains from one sample sequenced in a study of Tregs in tolerant kidney transplant recipients. Assay: immunoSEQ multiplex PCR; the TCRdb copy retains only in-frame clones and omits some. The table includes tens of thousands of clones, 84% detected once. The sequencing sample was made of CD4+ T cells from blood. These receptors were taken from a human donor in good health.

The V gene is TRBV7-9, the J gene TRBJ1-1; D unclear. Germline CDR1 SEHNR, CDR2 FQNEAQ (reference sequence). The CDR3 covers 12 residues. Between the trimmed V and J ends, which lost 5 bases and 5 bases, there was a span of 9 bases. In DNA form, the CDR3 reads TGTGCCAGCAGCCTTCGGGAGACTGAAGCTTTCTTT. This encodes CASSLRETEAFF.

The count of this clone is one. The J gene is TRBJ2-3, the V gene TRBV10-2, with a tentative D call TRBD2 (6 bases). V dropped 3 bases and J dropped 1 base, with 17 bases sitting between them. This CDR3 has 17 amino acids. Germline values: CDR1 WSHSY, CDR2 SAAADI. The CDR3 sequence is CASSDGRRAGGTDTQYF. In nucleotides, the CDR3 is TGCGCCAGCAGTGACGGGAGAAGGGCCGGGGGCACAGATACGCAGTATTTT.

This clone was observed a handful of times. V and J are TRBV19 and TRBJ2-7; weak D call: TRBD2 (6 bases). Germline lookup yields CDR1 LNHDA and CDR2 SQIVND (reference sequence). The CDR3 has 15 amino acids. V shed 5 bases and J shed 4 bases, with 18 bases lying between them. The DNA of the CDR3 is TGTGCCAGTAGTCAGCCGGGACTTGGCCTATACGAGCAGTACTTC. This gives the protein CASSQPGLGLYEQYF.

This sequence joins TRBV7-2 and TRBJ2-1, with 11 bases that match TRBD2. CDR1 is SGHTA and CDR2 is FQGNSA in the germline V gene. Losses at the gene ends were 7 bases for V and 3 bases for J; bases not matched to a gene: 2. This CDR3 contains 14 residues. The CDR3 reads CASTGLAGYNEQFF. CDR3 DNA: TGTGCCAGCACTGGACTAGCGGGCTACAATGAGCAGTTCTTC.

V usage is TRBV7-2 and J usage is TRBJ2-2, with D unclear. The CDR3 totals 12 residues. The germline CDR1 and CDR2 sequences are SGHTA and FQGNSA. V lost 2 bases and J 7 bases, leaving 5 bases between the germline ends. The CDR3 loop is CASSLRGGELFF. CDR3 sequence (DNA): TGTGCCAGCAGCTTAAGAGGCGGGGAGCTGTTTTTT.

This chain joins TRBV25-1 and TRBJ2-2; D is possibly TRBD2 (5 bases). The length of the CDR3 is 12 residues. Germline loops: CDR1 MGHDK, CDR2 SYGVNS. Trimming removed 8 bases at V and 4 bases at J, with 8 bases between. The CDR3 here is CASARGTGELFF. CDR3 DNA: TGTGCCAGCGCCCGGGGCACCGGGGAGCTGTTTTTT.

This chain uses TRBV7-9 with TRBJ2-7; TRBD1 aligns across 9 bases. Germline CDR1 is SEHNR and CDR2 is FQNEAQ (reference sequence). V gave up 4 bases and J gave up 3 bases; unmatched junction bases: 10. CDR3 length equals 16 residues. CDR3 protein: CASSSNGGQGIYEQYF. CDR3 nucleotides: TGTGCCAGCAGCTCGAACGGGGGACAGGGCATCTACGAGCAGTACTTC.

Note on this clone: The CDR3 does not end in the conserved phenylalanine or tryptophan, so this is likely a read error. The chain carries TRBV30 and TRBJ1-2; TRBD1 agrees at 8 bases. The CDR3 consists of 13 residues. V lost 5 bases, J lost 0 bases, and 2 bases stayed unmatched. Germline V CDR1 and CDR2: GTSNPN, SVGIG (reference sequence). The CDR3 region is CAWGTGANYGYTL. Here the CDR3 DNA reads TGTGCCTGGGGGACAGGAGCTAACTATGGCTACACCCTC.

The rearrangement uses TRBV18 and TRBJ2-2, with D perhaps TRBD1 (5 bases). The CDR3 has 16 residues. Germline V CDR1 and CDR2: KGHSH, LQKENI. The germline V and J ends were trimmed by 3 bases and 10 bases, with 21 bases remaining between them. Written as DNA, the CDR3 is TGTGCCAGCTCACCCCTACAGACAGATTCCTCCGCGGAGCTGTTTTTT. It translates to CASSPLQTDSSAELFF.

V gene TRBV21-1 combines with J gene TRBJ2-3; the D call of TRBD2 is as the table states it, not checked on the DNA. TRBV21-1 counts as a pseudogene. The CDR3 is 19 amino acids. The CDR3 is CASSNLAGGGQRLSDTQYF. Written as DNA, the CDR3 is TGTGCCAGCAGCAACCTAGCCGGGGGGGGCCAACGCTTGTCGGATACGCAGTATTTT.

The V and J genes are TRBV4-3 and TRBJ1-6; D uncertain. From germline, CDR1 is LGHNA and CDR2 YSLEER. This CDR3 spans 14 amino acids. V shed 0 bases and J shed 7 bases, with 7 bases lying between them. The CDR3 spells CASSQDRNNSPLHF. CDR3 sequence (DNA): TGCGCCAGCAGCCAAGATCGGAACAATTCACCCCTCCACTTT.

The V gene is TRBV5-1, the J gene TRBJ2-1, with 7 bases matching TRBD2. The CDR3 has 14 amino acids. CDR1 and CDR2 from the germline V gene are SGHRS and YFSETQ. V shed 4 bases, J shed 8 bases, and the junction held 9 bases outside the gene matches. This CDR3 reads CASSMEGGRDEQFF. The CDR3 DNA reads as TGCGCCAGCAGCATGGAGGGAGGGCGGGATGAGCAGTTCTTC.

The chain has TRBV5-1 and TRBJ1-1; possibly TRBD1 for D (5 bases). The CDR3 is 15 residues long. V was trimmed by 0 bases and J by 6 bases, leaving 15 bases between them. Germline CDR1 is SGHRS and CDR2 is YFSETQ. The CDR3 loop reads CASSLVGQGSAEAFF. The CDR3 coding sequence is TGCGCCAGCAGCTTGGTGGGTCAGGGTAGCGCTGAAGCTTTCTTT.

Note on this clone: A much larger clone differs by one base, so this may be a read error. The chain is built from TRBV5-1 and TRBJ2-7; D is perhaps TRBD1 (6 bases). The CDR3 runs to 13 residues. Per germline, CDR1 SGHRS and CDR2 YFSETQ. V lost 2 bases and J 2 bases, leaving 8 bases between the germline ends. The CDR3 loop is CASSFTGTYEQYF. For the CDR3, the DNA is TGCGCCAGCAGCTTTACAGGGACCTACGAGCAGTACTTC.